Listed here are 30 T cell receptor beta chains from one sample, sequenced in a study of CD8+ T cells in alopecia areata. After isolation, RNA underwent reverse transcription to generate cDNA as the sequencing template. Libraries were prepared by immunoSEQ multiplex PCR; TCRdb keeps only in-frame clonotypes and omits some of them. The sample carries about 190,000 clones, 50% to 75% recorded once. The specimen was CD4+ T cells sorted from blood, collected at week 0. The receptors shown here come from a human donor with alopecia areata.

This chain connects TRBV6-1 to TRBJ2-6; D uncertain. Germline CDR1 is MNHNS and CDR2 is SASEGT. The CDR3 spans 14 residues. Trimming left V 4 bases short and J 8 bases short, with 12 bases between. The CDR3 nucleotides read TGTGCCAGCAGTGTAGGCGGAGCTACCAACGTCCTGACTTTC. As protein: CASSVGGATNVLTF.

J is TRBJ1-2 and V is TRBV4-1, with 9 bases matching TRBD1. CDR3 length equals 16 residues. The junction had 9 bases not matched to a gene; V was cut back by 1 base and J by 6 bases. CDR1 and CDR2 from the germline V gene are MGHRA and YSYEKL. This CDR3 reads CASSQGRGQGLNGYTF. Written as DNA, the CDR3 is TGCGCCAGCAGCCAAGGACGAGGACAGGGGCTGAATGGCTACACCTTC.

The chain couples TRBV30 to TRBJ1-6, with D unclear. This CDR3 comprises 13 residues. Germline CDR1 is GTSNPN and CDR2 is SVGIG (reference sequence). The V end lost 5 bases, the J end lost 10 bases, and 15 bases lay between the germline ends. The CDR3, as DNA: TGTGCCTGGTCGACTCATAACGGATCACCCCTCCACTTT. Translating gives CAWSTHNGSPLHF. Combining the CDR3 with reference TRBV30 and TRBJ1-6 gives the whole variable domain SQTIHQWPATLVQPVGSPLSLECTVEGTSNPNLYWYRQAAGRGLQLLFYSVGIGQISSEVPQNLSASRPQDRQFILSSKKLLLSDSGFYLCAWSTHNGSPLHFGNGTRLTVT.

The V call is TRBV7-9, the J call TRBJ2-7; D perhaps matches TRBD2 (5 bases). This CDR3 contains 14 residues. The V and J ends lost 1 base and 5 bases respectively, with 12 bases between them. Germline CDR1 reads SEHNR; CDR2 reads FQNEAQ (reference sequence). Here the CDR3 reads CASSLGDGSDEQYF. The CDR3 coding sequence is TGTGCCAGCAGCTTAGGAGATGGTAGCGACGAGCAGTACTTC.

V usage is TRBV4-1 and J usage is TRBJ2-7, with 9 bases lining up with TRBD1. J gave up 5 bases and V 3 bases, and 14 bases lay outside the gene matches. The CDR3 covers 17 residues. The germline V gene encodes CDR1 MGHRA and CDR2 YSYEKL. The CDR3 loop is CASSQDRGGDAVDEQYF. The CDR3 region has the DNA TGCGCCAGCAGCCAGGACAGGGGAGGTGATGCAGTGGACGAGCAGTACTTC.

There are a few counts of this clone. The chain carries TRBV4-1 and TRBJ2-7; D possibly corresponds to TRBD2 (6 bases). CDR3 length: 14 residues. The V gene lost 3 bases and the J gene lost 2 bases, with 11 bases spanning the gap. Germline CDR1 MGHRA, CDR2 YSYEKL. The CDR3 sequence is CASSHSGGAYEQYF. The DNA for the CDR3 is TGCGCCAGCAGCCACTCCGGGGGAGCCTACGAGCAGTACTTC.

A few counts support this clone. The chain links TRBV9 to TRBJ2-7; D is uncertain. Germline V CDR1 and CDR2: SGDLS, YYNGEE. Trimming removed 0 bases at V and 3 bases at J, with 13 bases between. The CDR3 is 15 residues long. Here the CDR3 reads CASSVAPTESYEQYF. The CDR3 bases are TGTGCCAGCAGCGTAGCGCCGACCGAGAGCTACGAGCAGTACTTC.

Only a few counts were recorded for this clone. The chain couples TRBV11-3 to TRBJ2-7; 7 bases are a match to TRBD2. The V gene's germline CDR1 is SGHNT and CDR2 YENEEA. Losses at the gene ends were 3 bases for V and 1 base for J; bases not matched to a gene: 0. The CDR3 runs 13 residues. In DNA, the CDR3 is TGTGCCAGCAGCTTTAGCGGGTCCTACGAGCAGTACTTC. It is translated as CASSFSGSYEQYF.

This clone came up a few times. J is TRBJ2-7 and V is TRBV29-1, with D maybe TRBD1 (7 bases). V lost 7 bases and J lost 3, with 13 bases in between. Germline V gives CDR1 SQVTM, CDR2 ANQGSEA. The CDR3 contains 12 residues. This chain's CDR3 is CSASGGSYEQYF. CDR3 DNA: TGCAGCGCTTCAGGGGGGAGCTACGAGCAGTACTTC.

The rearrangement links TRBV19 to TRBJ2-7, with 7 bases aligning to TRBD2. Germline-derived CDR1 and CDR2 are LNHDA and SQIVND (reference sequence). With V trimmed by 3 bases and J by 3 bases, 2 bases remained unmatched. CDR3 size: 13 residues. CDR3 DNA sequence: TGTGCCAGTAGTATTGGGGGGGACTACGAGCAGTACTTC. Residues: CASSIGGDYEQYF.

This chain links TRBV4-1 with TRBJ1-5; 9 bases line up with TRBD1. J was trimmed by 4 bases and V by 3 bases; bases with no gene match: 10. The germline CDR1 and CDR2 sequences are MGHRA and YSYEKL. The CDR3 is 17 amino acids. The CDR3 sequence is CASSQDFGTGKNQPQHF. The CDR3 coding sequence is TGCGCCAGCAGCCAGGATTTTGGGACAGGGAAGAATCAGCCCCAGCATTTT.

The V call is TRBV6-5, the J call TRBJ1-1, with no clear D. Germline loops: CDR1 MNHEY, CDR2 SVGAGI. The CDR3 runs 15 residues. V lost 6 bases, J lost 5 bases, and 19 bases lay in between. The CDR3 spells CASRYQAGGRTEAFF. As DNA, the CDR3 is TGTGCCAGCAGGTACCAGGCGGGCGGGAGGACTGAAGCTTTCTTT.

This chain joins TRBV15 and TRBJ2-7; TRBD2 is a possible D gene (5 bases). The CDR3 is 15 amino acids. V lost 0 bases and J lost 5, with 14 bases in between. From germline, CDR1 is LNHNV and CDR2 YYDKDF (reference sequence). The CDR3 reads CATSRDRAGIHEQYF. In DNA form, the CDR3 reads TGTGCCACCAGCAGAGATCGCGCGGGCATCCACGAGCAGTACTTC.

On this clone: The same CDR3 arises from other DNA sequences in this sample as well. The rearrangement uses TRBV15 and TRBJ2-5; TRBD1 or TRBD2 may be the D gene (5 bases each). The germline CDR1 and CDR2 sequences are LNHNV and YYDKDF (reference sequence). This CDR3 is built from 15 residues. The V end lost 0 bases, the J end lost 5 bases, and 13 bases lay between the germline ends. CDR3 residues: CATSRDRGGLETQYF. In DNA form, the CDR3 reads TGTGCCACCAGCAGAGATAGGGGCGGGTTGGAGACCCAGTACTTC.

This clone was counted only a few times. The chain is built from TRBV6-5 and TRBJ1-4; D is perhaps TRBD1 (6 bases). The CDR3 sequence is 14 residues long. Germline V CDR1 and CDR2: MNHEY, SVGAGI. Trimming pared 6 bases from V and 7 bases from J, leaving 15 bases between. The DNA of the CDR3 is TGTGCCAGCAGACAGGGTTTGGGAAGTGAAAAACTGTTTTTT. It encodes CASRQGLGSEKLFF.

The chain uses TRBV4-2 and TRBJ1-5, with D possibly TRBD1 on 5 matching bases. Germline lookup yields CDR1 LGHNA and CDR2 YNFKEQ. This CDR3 region has 14 residues. The V and J ends lost 3 bases and 2 bases respectively, with 8 bases between them. In nucleotides, the CDR3 is TGTGCCAGCAGCCACCAGGGAGGCAATCAGCCCCAGCATTTT. Its protein is CASSHQGGNQPQHF.

CDR3 region: CASSQPGGDTQYF. The CDR3 nucleotides read TGTGCCAGCAGCCAACCCGGGGGAGATACGCAGTATTTT. The chain has TRBV4-2 and TRBJ2-3; a possible D gene is TRBD2 (6 bases). The CDR3 runs to 13 residues. CDR1 LGHNA and CDR2 YNFKEQ come from the germline V gene. V was clipped by 2 bases and J by 5 bases, with 8 bases between them.

The V and J genes are TRBV6-6 and TRBJ1-2; the match to TRBD1 covers 7 bases. V was pared by 7 bases and J by 6 bases, with 8 bases of the junction left unmatched. This CDR3 is built from 13 residues. From germline, CDR1 is MNHNY and CDR2 SVGAGI (reference sequence). The CDR3 spells CASTPTGTHGYTF. The CDR3 nucleotides are TGTGCCAGCACCCCGACAGGGACCCATGGCTACACCTTC.

The chain is built from TRBV19 and TRBJ1-5; TRBD1 is a possible D gene (6 bases). The ends were cut back, 6 bases at V and 3 bases at J, with 12 bases in the middle. CDR1 LNHDA and CDR2 SQIVND come from the germline V gene (reference sequence). The CDR3 contains 14 residues. For the CDR3, the DNA is TGTGCCAGTAGCCTCAGGGGCGACAATCAGCCCCAGCATTTT. This encodes CASSLRGDNQPQHF.

This chain uses TRBV7-6 with TRBJ2-2; D remains unclear. Per the germline V gene, CDR1 is SGHVS and CDR2 is FNYEAQ. V was pared by 0 bases and J by 6 bases, with 14 bases between. This CDR3 comprises 16 residues. CDR3 amino acids: CASSLASWSGPGELFF. CDR3 DNA: TGTGCCAGCAGCTTAGCAAGTTGGAGTGGGCCCGGGGAGCTGTTTTTT.

V usage is TRBV30 and J usage is TRBJ2-3; TRBD2 agrees at 11 bases. CDR1 is GTSNPN and CDR2 is SVGIG in the germline V gene (reference sequence). The CDR3 has 13 residues. The trim removed 5 bases at V and 5 bases at J, leaving 3 bases unmatched. CDR3 sequence (DNA): TGTGCCTGGCGTCTAGCGGGGGGAGATACGCAGTATTTT. Translated: CAWRLAGGDTQYF. Variable domain in full (rest from reference TRBV30 and TRBJ2-3): SQTIHQWPATLVQPVGSPLSLECTVEGTSNPNLYWYRQAAGRGLQLLFYSVGIGQISSEVPQNLSASRPQDRQFILSSKKLLLSDSGFYLCAWRLAGGDTQYFGPGTRLTVL.

A remark on this clone: The junction departs from the called germline gene at one end, perhaps through a read error. V gene TRBV15 combines with J gene TRBJ2-3; possibly TRBD1 for D (5 bases). The germline gives CDR1 LNHNV, CDR2 YYDKDF (reference sequence). CDR3 length equals 14 residues. CDR3 coding DNA: TGTGCCACCAGCAGAGGCCCGGACACAGAAACGCAGTATTTT. Translating gives CATSRGPDTETQYF.

V gene TRBV29-1 combines with J gene TRBJ2-5; weak D call: TRBD2 (6 bases). CDR1 SQVTM and CDR2 ANQGSEA come from the germline V gene. With 5 bases removed from V and 4 bases from J, the gap between germline ends came to 23 bases. The CDR3 has 16 amino acids. CDR3 nucleotides: TGCAGCGTTTACACCCTAAAGAGGCTAGCGCTAGAGACCCAGTACTTC. Translated: CSVYTLKRLALETQYF.

This clone was detected only a few times. The gene calls are TRBV25-1 and TRBJ2-3, with 10 bases aligning to TRBD2. V lost 4 bases and J lost 5; bases outside the gene matches: 3. Germline CDR1 and CDR2: MGHDK and SYGVNS. This CDR3 has 14 amino acids. CDR3 coding DNA: TGTGCCAGCAGTGTTACTAGCGGGGTAGATACGCAGTATTTT. It is translated as CASSVTSGVDTQYF.

The J gene is TRBJ1-1, the V gene TRBV5-1; D not certain. Germline CDR1 and CDR2: SGHRS and YFSETQ. This CDR3 is built from 14 residues. Deletions cut 1 base from V and 4 bases from J, with 11 bases between. CDR3 sequence (DNA): TGCGCCAGCAGCTTGCGGCCGCCTAGCACTGAAGCTTTCTTT. Protein: CASSLRPPSTEAFF.

This clone was found a few times. The V gene is TRBV7-2, the J gene TRBJ2-7, with TRBD1 matching 7 bases. Germline values: CDR1 SGHTA, CDR2 FQGNSA. V was pared by 5 bases and J by 4 bases, with 8 bases of the junction left unmatched. There are 14 residues in the CDR3. The CDR3 protein is CASSLGQVAYEQYF. CDR3 bases: TGTGCCAGCAGCCTCGGACAGGTTGCATACGAGCAGTACTTC. Filled out from reference TRBV7-2 and TRBJ2-7, the complete variable domain reads GAGVSQSPSNKVTEKGKDVELRCDPISGHTALYWYRQSLGQGLEFLIYFQGNSAPDKSGLPSDRFSAERTGGSVSTLTIQRTQQEDSAVYLCASSLGQVAYEQYFGPGTRLTVT.

CDR3 region: CASSLSTERTGELFF. CDR3 nucleotide sequence: TGTGCCAGCAGCTTGTCTACGGAGAGGACCGGGGAGCTGTTTTTT. V gene TRBV5-4 combines with J gene TRBJ2-2; D unresolved. Germline V gene data show CDR1 as SGHNT and CDR2 as YYREEE (reference sequence). The CDR3 extends over 15 amino acids. V was trimmed by 1 base and J by 5 bases, leaving 12 bases between them.

This chain uses TRBV7-9 with TRBJ1-1; D is unresolved. CDR1 is SEHNR and CDR2 is FQNEAQ in the germline V gene (reference sequence). With 1 base removed from V and 9 bases from J, the gap between germline ends came to 12 bases. This CDR3 spans 13 amino acids. DNA for the CDR3: TGTGCCAGCAGCTTAGTCGGCGGGGTGCAAGCTTTCTTT. It encodes CASSLVGGVQAFF.

The chain recombines TRBV30 with TRBJ2-2; D ambiguous. The CDR3 totals 15 residues. Between the trimmed V and J ends, which lost 1 base and 8 bases, there was a span of 17 bases. The germline gives CDR1 GTSNPN, CDR2 SVGIG (reference sequence). The CDR3: CAWSDGPQLEGELFF. The CDR3 DNA reads TGTGCCTGGAGTGACGGGCCCCAGTTAGAAGGGGAGCTGTTTTTT.

This chain uses TRBV7-8 with TRBJ2-5; D might be TRBD1 (6 bases). The V gene's germline CDR1 is SGHVS and CDR2 FQNEAQ. CDR3 length equals 12 residues. The V gene lost 3 bases and the J gene lost 5 bases, with 7 bases spanning the gap. In DNA form, the CDR3 reads TGTGCCAGCAGCTTTCAGGGGGAGACCCAGTACTTC. Translation: CASSFQGETQYF.